The 29 T cell receptor beta chains below come from one sample, sequenced in a study of T cells after yellow fever vaccination. MiXCR was run by TCRdb on the 5' RACE reads, yielding one entry per CDR3 protein. The top ten clones hold roughly 0.5% of a sample with 300,000 or so distinct CDR3 sequences, about an eighth of them seen once. The sequences come from CD4+ T cells sorted from PBMCs, collected 45 days after the yellow fever booster vaccination. These receptors were obtained from a man aged 25 to 40 who received the YFV17D yellow fever vaccine.

The chain uses TRBV18 and TRBJ2-3; D possibly matches TRBD1 or TRBD2 (5 bases each). V was trimmed by 1 base and J by 0 bases, leaving 11 bases between them. Looked up from germline, CDR1 is KGHSH and CDR2 is LQKENI. This CDR3 region has 16 residues. The CDR3 reads CASSPRDARSTDTQYF. CDR3 DNA: TGTGCCAGCTCACCACGGGACGCCCGTAGCACAGATACGCAGTATTTT.

The V and J genes are TRBV7-2 and TRBJ2-7; 7 bases are shared with TRBD2. Germline values: CDR1 SGHTA, CDR2 FQGNSA. The J segment lost 4 bases and the V segment lost 1 base, leaving 7 bases of the junction unmatched. This CDR3 is 15 amino acids long. The CDR3 DNA is TGTGCCAGCAGCTTAGGGGGGACTATTCCTTACGAGCAGTACTTC. Translating gives CASSLGGTIPYEQYF.

The J gene is TRBJ2-7, the V gene TRBV20-1; 8 bases match TRBD2. Per germline, CDR1 DFQATT and CDR2 SNEGSKA (reference sequence). The CDR3 length is 13 residues. V lost 3 bases and J lost 6; bases outside the gene matches: 7. CDR3: CSARTSVSGEQYF. The CDR3 nucleotides are TGCAGTGCTAGGACTAGCGTCAGCGGCGAGCAGTACTTC.

This clonotype has a handful of counts. The rearrangement uses TRBV11-2 and TRBJ2-1, with 8 bases fitting TRBD1. The germline CDR1 and CDR2 sequences are SGHAT and FQNNGV. The CDR3 covers 15 residues. Trimming took 4 bases from V and 7 from J; bases not matched to a gene: 9. CDR3 region: CASSSRQGSWNEQFF. The CDR3 bases are TGTGCCAGCAGCTCAAGACAGGGGTCGTGGAATGAGCAGTTCTTC.

The table lists this clonotype with a few counts. This chain joins TRBV29-1 and TRBJ2-5; no clear D gene. Germline-derived CDR1 and CDR2 are SQVTM and ANQGSEA. This CDR3 is 13 amino acids long. Trimming cost V 7 bases and J 1 base, with 13 bases left between them. CDR3 sequence: CSARRGSQETQYF. CDR3 in DNA: TGCAGCGCTCGACGTGGCAGCCAAGAGACCCAGTACTTC. Full variable domain (outside the CDR3, taken from reference TRBV29-1 and TRBJ2-5): SAVISQKPSRDICQRGTSLTIQCQVDSQVTMMFWYRQQPGQSLTLIATANQGSEATYESGFVIDKFPISRPNLTFSTLTVSNMSPEDSSIYLCSARRGSQETQYFGPGTRLLVL.

The genes are TRBV11-2 and TRBJ2-2; no clear D. Trimming stripped 3 bases from V and 1 base from J, with 9 bases between. Germline CDR1 is SGHAT and CDR2 is FQNNGV. The CDR3 has 15 amino acids. In DNA form, the CDR3 reads TGTGCCAGCAGCTTGCGGAGCCTGAACACCGGGGAGCTGTTTTTT. Translation gives CASSLRSLNTGELFF.

The rearrangement uses TRBV20-1 and TRBJ1-5; 9 positions match TRBD1. V gave up 1 base and J gave up 3 bases; unmatched junction bases: 4. This CDR3 contains 15 residues. Germline V gives CDR1 DFQATT, CDR2 SNEGSKA (reference sequence). The CDR3 sequence: CSARGTGGLNQPQHF. CDR3 coding DNA: TGCAGTGCTAGAGGCACAGGGGGCCTCAATCAGCCCCAGCATTTT.

The V call is TRBV5-1, the J call TRBJ2-1; 13 bases match TRBD2. With 4 bases clipped from V and 9 bases from J, the junction kept 7 bases outside the gene matches. Germline assignment: CDR1 SGHRS and CDR2 YFSETQ. The CDR3 is made up of 15 amino acids. CDR3 loop: CASSLGLAGEIEQFF. CDR3 bases: TGCGCCAGCAGCCTTGGACTAGCGGGAGAGATTGAGCAGTTCTTC.

The chain joins TRBV7-7 to TRBJ2-5; 9 nucleotides agree with TRBD1. V was pared by 5 bases and J by 5 bases, with 3 bases of the junction left unmatched. The CDR3 contains 13 residues. CDR1 and CDR2 from the germline V gene are SSHAT and FNYEAQ (reference sequence). CDR3 sequence (DNA): TGTGCCAGCAGCAGGGACAGGGTTGAGACCCAGTACTTC. It translates to CASSRDRVETQYF.

As regards this clonotype: Mismatch with germline at one junction end may stem from a read error. The chain carries TRBV24-1 and TRBJ2-1; 14 bases are a match to TRBD2. This CDR3 is built from 17 residues. Germline values: CDR1 KGHDR, CDR2 SFDVKD. CDR3 in amino acids: CATRDSGGTSGGNEQFF. The CDR3 DNA follows: TGTGCCACCAGAGATTCTGGCGGGACTAGCGGGGGAAATGAGCAGTTCTTC.

CDR3 bases: TGCAGTGCCCTGGGGTCTAGCGGGATAACAGATACGCAGTATTTT. It yields the protein CSALGSSGITDTQYF. V is TRBV20-1 and J is TRBJ2-3; 9 bases fit TRBD2. Germline loops: CDR1 DFQATT, CDR2 SNEGSKA (reference sequence). J gave up 3 bases and V 6 bases, and 10 bases lay outside the gene matches. CDR3 length: 15 amino acids.

This chain joins TRBV7-7 and TRBJ2-1; TRBD1 matches at 7 bases. CDR3 length: 12 amino acids. Germline-derived CDR1 and CDR2 are SSHAT and FNYEAQ (reference sequence). V dropped 5 bases and J dropped 9; count of bases not matched to a gene: 4. The CDR3 DNA sequence: TGTGCCAGCAGCCAGGGACAGACTGAGCAGTTCTTC. Translated: CASSQGQTEQFF.

This clonotype has only a few counts. This chain connects TRBV9 to TRBJ2-3; 9 positions match TRBD2. Germline V gives CDR1 SGDLS, CDR2 YYNGEE. CDR3 size: 15 residues. V shed 5 bases and J 4 bases; nucleotides not matched to a gene: 8. This CDR3 reads CASRLGLASSDTQYF. CDR3 DNA sequence: TGTGCCAGCAGACTGGGACTAGCTTCTTCAGATACGCAGTATTTT.

In its sample, this clonotype was seen once. The chain links TRBV7-8 to TRBJ2-7, with TRBD2 matching 12 bases. The CDR3 runs to 18 residues. CDR1 is SGHVS and CDR2 is FQNEAQ in the germline V gene. J was trimmed by 4 bases and V by 2 bases; bases with no gene match: 12. DNA for the CDR3: TGTGCCAGCAGCTTAACTAGCGGGAGGACCGGTGCCCCTTACGAGCAGTACTTC. This codes for CASSLTSGRTGAPYEQYF.

The rearrangement uses TRBV5-6 and TRBJ2-5; D is unclear. The CDR3 contains 15 residues. V was trimmed by 7 bases and J by 0 bases, leaving 16 bases between them. Per the germline V gene, CDR1 is SGHDT and CDR2 is YYEEEE. DNA of the CDR3: TGTGCCAGCTCCGGAAGGAGATACTACCAAGAGACCCAGTACTTC. Translating gives CASSGRRYYQETQYF.

About this clonotype itself: An end of the junction does not agree with germline; a read error may underlie this. The chain carries TRBV18 and TRBJ1-3; D is uncertain. Germline V gives CDR1 KGHSH, CDR2 LQKENI. The CDR3 is made up of 16 amino acids. The CDR3 here is CVSSQAGRSSGNTIYF. The CDR3 nucleotides read TGTGTCAGCTCCCAGGCAGGCAGGAGCTCTGGAAACACCATATATTTT.

This clonotype was seen only a few times. The chain links TRBV10-3 to TRBJ2-1, with D perhaps being TRBD1 or TRBD2 (6 bases each). The V end was cut by 6 bases, the J end by 6 bases, with 9 bases between. The CDR3 is made up of 12 amino acids. Germline V lookup: CDR1 ENHRY, CDR2 SYGVKD. CDR3 nucleotides: TGTGCCATCAGAGAGGGGGGCAATGAGCAGTTCTTC. Translation: CAIREGGNEQFF.

This chain uses TRBV7-2 with TRBJ2-1, with D perhaps being TRBD1 or TRBD2 (5 bases each). The CDR3 is made up of 15 amino acids. Looked up from germline, CDR1 is SGHTA and CDR2 is FQGNSA. The ends were cut back, 5 bases at V and 5 bases at J, with 16 bases in the middle. The CDR3 here is CASSKVSGPDNEQFF. The CDR3 DNA reads as TGTGCCAGCAGCAAGGTTTCGGGACCCGACAATGAGCAGTTCTTC.

This clonotype was seen a handful of times. The chain is built from TRBV7-6 and TRBJ1-1; D gene uncertain. This CDR3 region has 13 residues. Trimming removed 3 bases from V and 4 bases from J, with 9 bases in between. The germline gives CDR1 SGHVS, CDR2 FNYEAQ. The CDR3 loop is CASSLATLTEAFF. The CDR3 DNA follows: TGTGCCAGCAGCTTGGCCACCCTCACTGAAGCTTTCTTT. Drawing the rest from reference TRBV7-6 and TRBJ1-1, the complete variable domain is GAGVSQSPRYKVTKRGQDVALRCDPISGHVSLYWYRQALGQGPEFLTYFNYEAQQDKSGLPNDRFSAERPEGSISTLTIQRTEQRDSAMYRCASSLATLTEAFFGQGTRLTVV.

The V gene is TRBV5-1, the J gene TRBJ2-1, with 9 positions matching TRBD2. Germline V CDR1 and CDR2: SGHRS, YFSETQ. Trimming at V came to 0 bases and at J to 9 bases, leaving 7 bases not matched to a gene. The CDR3 spans 15 residues. The CDR3 sequence: CASSLATREGTEQFF. The CDR3 DNA follows: TGCGCCAGCAGCTTGGCGACGCGGGAGGGCACTGAGCAGTTCTTC.

This clonotype showed up just a few times. V is TRBV7-9 and J is TRBJ2-7; TRBD1 might be the D (6 bases). Germline V gene sequence: CDR1 SEHNR, CDR2 FQNEAQ (reference sequence). The CDR3 totals 15 residues. Trimming took 2 bases from V and 4 from J, leaving 15 bases between them. The CDR3 DNA reads as TGTGCCAGCAGCTTACGAGGGGGTTACGATTACGAGCAGTACTTC. The encoded protein is CASSLRGGYDYEQYF.

This clonotype was found a few times. This chain connects TRBV4-3 to TRBJ2-1; D is unresolved. Germline CDR1 is LGHNA and CDR2 is YSLEER. Trimming pared 1 base from V and 9 bases from J, leaving 13 bases between. This CDR3 spans 14 amino acids. This CDR3 is CASSQGWAGGEQFF. In nucleotides, the CDR3 is TGCGCCAGCAGCCAAGGGTGGGCCGGTGGTGAGCAGTTCTTC.

This clonotype was recorded a few times. This sequence joins TRBV4-3 and TRBJ1-6, with a weak D call TRBD1 (5 bases). V lost 0 bases, J lost 9 bases, and 15 bases lay in between. The CDR3 contains 16 residues. Germline V lookup: CDR1 LGHNA, CDR2 YSLEER. The CDR3 coding sequence is TGCGCCAGCAGCCAAGATGGTTTGGGACTCGGTTCACCCCTCCACTTT. It yields the protein CASSQDGLGLGSPLHF.

The chain carries TRBV3-1 and TRBJ1-2; D gene uncertain. Germline V CDR1 and CDR2: LGHDT, YNNKEL (reference sequence). Trimming removed 0 bases at V and 6 bases at J, with 5 bases between. This CDR3 comprises 12 residues. The CDR3 spells CASSQDRHGYTF. The DNA of the CDR3 is TGTGCCAGCAGCCAAGATCGCCATGGCTACACCTTC.

This clonotype has a handful of counts. The chain is built from TRBV7-2 and TRBJ2-1, with TRBD2 matching over 13 bases. J gave up 1 base and V 3 bases, and 3 bases lay outside the gene matches. This CDR3 contains 17 residues. Germline-derived CDR1 and CDR2 are SGHTA and FQGNSA. DNA of the CDR3: TGTGCCAGCAGCTTGCCACTAGCGGGAGGGTCCTACAATGAGCAGTTCTTC. Protein product: CASSLPLAGGSYNEQFF.

The V and J genes are TRBV20-1 and TRBJ2-3; possible D gene TRBD2, 6 bases. The CDR3 length is 15 residues. V was clipped by 4 bases and J by 7 bases, with 21 bases between them. Germline V lookup: CDR1 DFQATT, CDR2 SNEGSKA (reference sequence). The CDR3 loop reads CSAMGTPGQVNTQYF. The CDR3 DNA reads as TGCAGTGCTATGGGGACTCCCGGACAAGTTAATACGCAGTATTTT.

This clonotype was found once. The genes are TRBV5-6 and TRBJ2-1, with D unclear. The CDR3 extends over 15 amino acids. Per the germline V gene, CDR1 is SGHDT and CDR2 is YYEEEE. V shed 2 bases and J shed 10 bases, with 19 bases lying between them. CDR3 DNA: TGTGCCAGCAGCTTCAGTAGGCTGACGCTACGGGAGCAGTTCTTC. It encodes CASSFSRLTLREQFF.

This clonotype was detected a few times. The chain uses TRBV12-3 or TRBV12-4 and TRBJ2-7; TRBD2 aligns across 10 bases. This CDR3 is 14 amino acids long. With V trimmed by 4 bases and J by 6 bases, 6 bases remained unmatched. The CDR3 region is CASSSRLAGLEQYF. CDR3 DNA: TGTGCCAGCAGTTCCCGACTAGCGGGCCTCGAGCAGTACTTC.

This rearrangement joins TRBV28 to TRBJ2-1; perhaps TRBD2 as D (6 bases). With 5 bases removed from V and 0 bases from J, the gap between germline ends came to 20 bases. CDR3 length: 18 residues. Germline V gene data show CDR1 as MDHEN and CDR2 as SYDVKM. The CDR3 spells CASSGVGGRSSSYNEQFF. CDR3 sequence (DNA): TGTGCCAGCAGTGGGGTGGGAGGAAGGTCAAGCTCCTACAATGAGCAGTTCTTC.